Listed below are T cell receptor beta chains from one sample, sequenced in a study of blood T cell repertoires in COVID-19. Some clones are missing from TCRdb's copy, which holds only in-frame ones; the method was immunoSEQ multiplex PCR. The data show about 260,000 clones, around four fifths seen once. Sequenced input: peripheral blood. The receptor set was obtained from a man in his 60s with acute or convalescent COVID-19. The CDR3 runs from the conserved cysteine through the conserved F or W. Each record gives: J gene, clone size, V gene, D gene, CDR3 DNA, CDR3 protein. A D gene is named only where the DNA matches it firmly. Size tells how often a clone was seen (once, few, many) or the class of an expanded clone, and some rows leave it out.

J: TRBJ2-6; size: -; V: TRBV19; D: -; DNA: TGTGCCAGTACCCCAACCAGGTGGGGCATCTCTGGGGCCAACGTCCTGACTTTC; CDR3: CASTPTRWGISGANVLTF
J: TRBJ2-1; size: -; V: TRBV24-1; D: -; DNA: TGTGCCACCAGTGATCAGGACTATAGGTCCTACAATGAGCAGTTCTTC; CDR3: CATSDQDYRSYNEQFF
J: TRBJ2-4; size: -; V: TRBV4-3; D: -; DNA: TGCGCCAGCAGCCAACAGACGGAGGGATTTCAGTACTTC; CDR3: CASSQQTEGFQYF
J: TRBJ1-5; size: -; V: TRBV6-1; D: -; DNA: TGTGCCAGCAGTGAGCAAGCGGGGGGCAGCAATCAGCCCCAGCATTTT; CDR3: CASSEQAGGSNQPQHF
J: TRBJ2-5; size: -; V: TRBV7-3; D: -; DNA: TGTGCCAGCAGCCCAACTAGAATAGAGACCCAGTACTTC; CDR3: CASSPTRIETQYF
J: TRBJ2-7; size: -; V: TRBV4-1; D: -; DNA: TGCGCCAGCAGCCGGACTACAAACTACGAGCAGTACTTC; CDR3: CASSRTTNYEQYF
J: TRBJ1-2; size: -; V: TRBV11-2; D: TRBD1; DNA: TGTGCCAGCAGCGACAGGGCCAGAGGCTACACCTTC; CDR3: CASSDRARGYTF
J: TRBJ2-1; size: -; V: TRBV29-1; D: TRBD2; DNA: TGCAGCGCGGGACAAGCGGGAGGGCCCGCCCGGGGGAATGAGCAGTTCTTC; CDR3: CSAGQAGGPARGNEQFF
J: TRBJ1-5; size: -; V: TRBV2; D: TRBD1; DNA: TGTGCCAGCAGTAATGACAGGGGGCGAGAACAGCCCCAGCATTTT; CDR3: CASSNDRGREQPQHF
J: TRBJ2-7; size: -; V: TRBV19; D: TRBD2; DNA: TGTGCCAGTGGGTCAGGACTAGCGGGAGTGTACGAGCAGTACTTC; CDR3: CASGSGLAGVYEQYF
J: TRBJ2-3; size: -; V: TRBV28; D: -; DNA: TGTGCCAGCAGTTTAAACGGGAGATTGAATACGCAGTATTTT; CDR3: CASSLNGRLNTQYF
J: TRBJ2-5; size: -; V: TRBV5-1; D: -; DNA: TGCGCCAGCAGCTCTCAAGAGACCCAGTACTTC; CDR3: CASSSQETQYF
J: TRBJ2-7; size: -; V: TRBV6-5; D: TRBD1; DNA: TGTGCCAGCAGCCCCGGGACAGGGGAATTCTACGAGCAGTACTTC; CDR3: CASSPGTGEFYEQYF
J: TRBJ1-5; size: -; V: TRBV30; D: -; DNA: TGTGCCTGGAGTGGACAGGCTAATCAGCCCCAGCATTTT; CDR3: CAWSGQANQPQHF
J: TRBJ1-6; size: -; V: TRBV18; D: -; DNA: TGTGCCAGCTCACCACGGGGCCTGGGTGAGAGTTCACCCCTCCACTTT; CDR3: CASSPRGLGESSPLHF
J: TRBJ1-2; size: once; V: TRBV10-1; D: -; DNA: TGCGCCAGCAGTGATGGGACAACCTATGGCTACACCTTC; CDR3: CASSDGTTYGYTF
J: TRBJ2-3; size: -; V: TRBV7-6; D: -; DNA: TGTGCCAGCAGCCCTAGGGGAGGGGGTCGCCCTGCGACAGATACGCAGTATTTT; CDR3: CASSPRGGGRPATDTQYF
J: TRBJ1-1; size: -; V: TRBV28; D: -; DNA: TGTGCCAGCAGTTCTGGGGGCCCGCGCACTGAAGCTTTCTTT; CDR3: CASSSGGPRTEAFF
J: TRBJ1-3; size: -; V: TRBV5-6; D: -; DNA: TGTGCCAGCAGCTTGGGAACCCTAGGAAACACCATATATTTT; CDR3: CASSLGTLGNTIYF
J: TRBJ2-3; size: -; V: TRBV6-2/TRBV6-3; D: -; DNA: TGTGCCAGCAGTTACTCATCGGAAAATGGGCCCACTCACACAGATACGCAGTATTTT; CDR3: CASSYSSENGPTHTDTQYF
J: TRBJ2-2; size: -; V: TRBV4-3; D: TRBD1; DNA: TGCGCCAGCAGCCAAGACCGACAGGGGACCGGGGAGCTGTTTTTT; CDR3: CASSQDRQGTGELFF
J: TRBJ2-7; size: -; V: TRBV11-2; D: -; DNA: TGTGCCAGCAGCTTAGAGGTATTGGGGGCGCCGTCCTACGAGCAGTACTTC; CDR3: CASSLEVLGAPSYEQYF
J: TRBJ2-6; size: -; V: TRBV5-1; D: -; DNA: TGCGCCAGCAGCTTGAGGGGAAACTCTGGGGCCAACGTCCTGACTTTC; CDR3: CASSLRGNSGANVLTF
J: TRBJ1-3; size: -; V: TRBV2; D: TRBD1; DNA: TGTGCCAGTCGACAGGGGGCTGGAAACACCATATATTTT; CDR3: CASRQGAGNTIYF
J: TRBJ2-7; size: -; V: TRBV7-6; D: -; DNA: TGTGCCAGCAGCGGAATGGGGGCGGAGCAGTACTTC; CDR3: CASSGMGAEQYF
J: TRBJ1-2; size: -; V: TRBV9; D: TRBD1; DNA: TGTGCCAGCAGCCTCGGACAGGAGCCGGGCTATGGCTACACCTTC; CDR3: CASSLGQEPGYGYTF
J: TRBJ1-2; size: -; V: TRBV7-8; D: -; DNA: TGTGCCAGCAGCTTAGCGCTAGTCAGCTATGGCTACACCTTC; CDR3: CASSLALVSYGYTF
J: TRBJ2-7; size: few; V: TRBV18; D: -; DNA: TGTGCCAGCTCACCACCGCCCGGGGGCGAGCAGTACTTC; CDR3: CASSPPPGGEQYF
J: TRBJ1-3; size: -; V: TRBV7-9; D: -; DNA: TGTGCCAGCAGCCTGGCCAGGGCTAGCTCTGGAAACACCATATATTTT; CDR3: CASSLARASSGNTIYF